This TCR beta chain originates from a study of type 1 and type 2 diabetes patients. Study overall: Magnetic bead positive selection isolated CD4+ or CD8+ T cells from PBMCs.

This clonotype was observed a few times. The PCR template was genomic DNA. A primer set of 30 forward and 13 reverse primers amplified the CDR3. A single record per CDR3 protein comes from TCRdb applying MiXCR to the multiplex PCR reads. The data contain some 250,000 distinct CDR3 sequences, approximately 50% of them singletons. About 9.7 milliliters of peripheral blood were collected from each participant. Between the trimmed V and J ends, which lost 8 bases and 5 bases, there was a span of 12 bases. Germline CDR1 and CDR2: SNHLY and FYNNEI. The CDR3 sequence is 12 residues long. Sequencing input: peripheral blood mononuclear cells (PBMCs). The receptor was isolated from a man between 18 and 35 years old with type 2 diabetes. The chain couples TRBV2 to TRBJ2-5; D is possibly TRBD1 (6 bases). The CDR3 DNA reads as TGTGCCAGCGGTGGGGGCTGGGAGACCCAGTACTTC. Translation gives CASGGGWETQYF.